This T cell receptor beta chain was sequenced during a study of cytomegalovirus exposure and HLA in healthy donors. Study background: Membership in the Caucasian-associated ancestry cluster was found for around 81% of around 380 genotyped donors.

The V gene lost 1 base and the J gene lost 3 bases, with 10 bases spanning the gap. This CDR3 is built from 15 residues. The germline V gene encodes CDR1 MGHDK and CDR2 SYGVNS. PCR involved 60 Vbeta and 13 Jbeta primers. Method: immunoSEQ multiplex PCR; TCRdb's copy keeps in-frame clones and lacks some. The repertoire holds about 190,000 clones, with 81% as singletons. This receptor was identified in a young woman in good health and CMV-seropositive. Input material: PBMCs. The genes are TRBV25-1 and TRBJ2-1; D is unresolved. CDR3 amino acids: CASSESSTDYNEQFF. In DNA form, the CDR3 reads TGTGCCAGCAGTGAATCATCAACAGACTACAATGAGCAGTTCTTC.